A single sample gave rise to the 18 T cell receptor beta chains below, sequenced in a study of T cell responses to AZD1222 COVID-19 vaccine. Sequencing was performed with immunoSEQ multiplex PCR; in TCRdb, only in-frame clones are kept and a portion is missing. The sample lists about 120,000 clones, roughly nine tenths occurring once. The input for sequencing was peripheral blood, taken on day 0 of AZD1222 vaccination. These receptors were collected from an adult in good health.

This clone was detected only a few times. This chain connects TRBV29-1 to TRBJ2-7; D may be TRBD1 (6 bases). The ends were cut back, 7 bases at V and 4 bases at J, with 17 bases in the middle. The CDR3 runs 13 residues. CDR1 SQVTM and CDR2 ANQGSEA come from the germline V gene. CDR3: CSAAVRGLYEQYF. The DNA for the CDR3 is TGCAGCGCTGCAGTCAGGGGCCTTTACGAGCAGTACTTC.

The rearrangement joins TRBV5-1 to TRBJ2-1; the D gene is possibly TRBD2 (6 bases). Germline values: CDR1 SGHRS, CDR2 YFSETQ. The CDR3 has 15 residues. Trimming shortened V by 4 bases and J by 4 bases, and 15 bases separated the two germline ends. The CDR3 DNA reads TGCGCCAGCAGCGGCGGGACTCTTCTGTACAATGAGCAGTTCTTC. It specifies CASSGGTLLYNEQFF. The full variable domain, completed using reference TRBV5-1 and TRBJ2-1, is KAGVTQTPRYLIKTRGQQVTLSCSPISGHRSVSWYQQTPGQGLQFLFEYFSETQRNKGNFPGRFSGRQFSNSRSEMNVSTLELGDSALYLCASSGGTLLYNEQFFGPGTRLTVL.

This chain links TRBV10-1 with TRBJ1-1; TRBD1 might be the D (5 bases). V shed 2 bases and J shed 5 bases, with 15 bases lying between them. The CDR3 consists of 15 residues. The germline V gene encodes CDR1 WNHNN and CDR2 SYGVQD (reference sequence). In nucleotides, the CDR3 is TGCGCCAGCAGTGAGGGGGGGTTGGGGTCAACTGAAGCTTTCTTT. Its protein product is CASSEGGLGSTEAFF.

The chain joins TRBV9 to TRBJ2-2, with D tentatively TRBD2 (6 bases). Trimming removed 2 bases from V and 7 bases from J, with 9 bases in between. This CDR3 is built from 13 residues. Germline V gene data show CDR1 as SGDLS and CDR2 as YYNGEE. CDR3 in amino acids: CASSVYGSGELFF. DNA for the CDR3: TGTGCCAGCAGCGTCTACGGGAGCGGGGAGCTGTTTTTT.

The CDR3 here is CASSLGTGGTTGELFF. In DNA form, the CDR3 reads TGTGCCAGCAGCTTAGGGACAGGGGGGACCACCGGGGAGCTGTTTTTT. This chain links TRBV7-6 with TRBJ2-2, with TRBD1 identical over 10 bases. CDR3 length equals 16 residues. Per germline, CDR1 SGHVS and CDR2 FNYEAQ. J lost 4 bases, V lost 1 base, and 3 bases had no gene match.

The chain combines TRBV7-2 with TRBJ1-6; tentative D call: TRBD1 (5 bases). The germline gives CDR1 SGHTA, CDR2 FQGNSA. V was cut by 5 bases and J by 9 bases, with 11 bases left in between. This CDR3 has 13 amino acids. CDR3 coding DNA: TGTGCCAGCAGCCTCCTAGGGGTTTCACCCCTCCACTTT. Its translation: CASSLLGVSPLHF.

This chain connects TRBV19 to TRBJ1-3; D ambiguous. The CDR3 sequence is 13 residues long. The V and J ends lost 5 bases and 4 bases respectively, with 9 bases between them. CDR1 and CDR2 from the germline V gene are LNHDA and SQIVND (reference sequence). The CDR3 sequence: CASSLLGGNTIYF. The CDR3 DNA follows: TGTGCCAGTAGTTTACTAGGAGGAAACACCATATATTTT.

Only one count was recorded for this clone. The chain links TRBV7-9 to TRBJ1-1, with 7 positions matching TRBD1. V dropped 5 bases and J dropped 1; count of bases not matched to a gene: 7. Germline CDR1 is SEHNR and CDR2 is FQNEAQ (reference sequence). The CDR3 is 15 residues long. CDR3 amino acids: CASSPQGGPNTEAFF. CDR3 DNA: TGTGCCAGCAGCCCACAAGGGGGCCCGAACACTGAAGCTTTCTTT.

V and J are TRBV10-1 and TRBJ2-1; D not resolved. Looked up from germline, CDR1 is WNHNN and CDR2 is SYGVQD (reference sequence). Deletions cut 3 bases from V and 4 bases from J, with 16 bases between. The CDR3 runs 16 residues. The CDR3 nucleotides are TGCGCCAGCAGTGACCGGGTGCCAGGAACTTACAATGAGCAGTTCTTC. Its protein is CASSDRVPGTYNEQFF.

This chain connects TRBV6-1 to TRBJ2-5; no definite D call. Germline V gene data show CDR1 as MNHNS and CDR2 as SASEGT. This CDR3 has 14 amino acids. With 0 bases removed from V and 7 bases from J, the gap between germline ends came to 12 bases. CDR3 in DNA: TGTGCCAGCAGTGAAGCTAGTACCCTCGGGACCCAGTACTTC. The encoded protein is CASSEASTLGTQYF.

The gene calls are TRBV12-3 or TRBV12-4 and TRBJ2-1, with D unclear. Trimming took off 6 bases at V and 10 bases at J, with 16 bases between the two ends. There are 13 residues in the CDR3. The CDR3 coding sequence is TGTGCCAGCAGCCCCTCAGTTCCGCCGGAGCAGTTCTTC. Its protein product is CASSPSVPPEQFF.

The chain has TRBV6-5 and TRBJ1-6; perhaps TRBD1 as D (5 bases). Trimming stripped 2 bases from V and 10 bases from J, with 18 bases between. The CDR3 contains 16 residues. Per germline, CDR1 MNHEY and CDR2 SVGAGI. CDR3 region: CASSYGAGWSDSPLHF. CDR3 sequence (DNA): TGTGCCAGCAGTTACGGGGCAGGGTGGTCGGACTCACCCCTCCACTTT.

The chain has TRBV5-1 and TRBJ1-2; a possible D gene is TRBD1 (5 bases). The V end lost 0 bases, the J end lost 3 bases, and 9 bases lay between the germline ends. The CDR3 has 14 residues. Germline CDR1 SGHRS, CDR2 YFSETQ. The CDR3 region is CASSLAPGHYGYTF. CDR3 bases: TGCGCCAGCAGCTTGGCCCCAGGGCACTATGGCTACACCTTC. Full variable domain (missing parts from reference TRBV5-1 and TRBJ1-2): KAGVTQTPRYLIKTRGQQVTLSCSPISGHRSVSWYQQTPGQGLQFLFEYFSETQRNKGNFPGRFSGRQFSNSRSEMNVSTLELGDSALYLCASSLAPGHYGYTFGSGTRLTVV.

CDR3 nucleotide sequence: TGTGCCAGCACCTTACTAGCGGGAGGTTACAATGAGCAGTTCTTC. Encoded protein: CASTLLAGGYNEQFF. This chain connects TRBV6-5 to TRBJ2-1, with 12 bases that match TRBD2. The CDR3 is 15 residues long. The germline gives CDR1 MNHEY, CDR2 SVGAGI. The trim removed 7 bases at V and 4 bases at J, leaving 5 bases unmatched.

J is TRBJ1-2 and V is TRBV11-2; D gene uncertain. The V end was cut by 5 bases, the J end by 3 bases, with 13 bases between. Germline V CDR1 and CDR2: SGHAT, FQNNGV. CDR3 size: 14 residues. The CDR3: CASSAGLFDYGYTF. DNA of the CDR3: TGTGCCAGCAGCGCCGGCCTATTCGACTATGGCTACACCTTC.

The CDR3 loop reads CASSVGPGLETQYF. CDR3 in DNA: TGTGCCAGCAGCGTAGGGCCGGGCCTGGAGACCCAGTACTTC. The gene calls are TRBV9 and TRBJ2-5, with no clear D. The germline V and J ends were trimmed by 0 bases and 5 bases, with 11 bases remaining between them. The V gene's germline CDR1 is SGDLS and CDR2 YYNGEE. The CDR3 sequence is 14 residues long.

This rearrangement joins TRBV10-2 to TRBJ1-2; tentatively, D is TRBD1 (6 bases). The CDR3 is 13 amino acids. Trimming took 8 bases from V and 2 from J, leaving 12 bases between them. The germline gives CDR1 WSHSY, CDR2 SAAADI. Here the CDR3 reads CASRGGANYGYTF. The CDR3 DNA is TGCGCCAGCCGGGGGGGCGCAAACTATGGCTACACCTTC.

The chain combines TRBV6-5 with TRBJ1-2; D is unclear. The CDR3 spans 11 residues. The germline V and J ends were trimmed by 6 bases and 0 bases, with 2 bases remaining between them. Germline CDR1 and CDR2: MNHEY and SVGAGI. This chain's CDR3 is CASRANYGYTF. The CDR3 nucleotides read TGTGCCAGCAGGGCTAACTATGGCTACACCTTC.